The rows below give T cell receptor beta chains drawn from one sample of a study of human thymus T cells. Sequenced by immunoSEQ multiplex PCR; TCRdb stores in-frame clones only, minus some. The data hold tens of thousands of clones, with over 85% observed a single time. The specimen sequenced was thymus tissue. These receptors originate from a girl in the first two years of life with a congenital heart defect but otherwise immunologically healthy. Each CDR3 is given with its conserved first and last residue. A D gene is named only where the DNA matches it firmly. Clone size is not always given. Where it is, it says once, few, many or a class for expanded clones.

j_call,d_call,clone_size,v_call,cdr3_nt,cdr3_aa
TRBJ1-2,NA,NA,TRBV25-1,TGTGCCAGCAGTGAATGGCCGGATGGCTACACCTTC,CASSEWPDGYTF
TRBJ1-2,NA,once,TRBV27,TGTGCCAGCAGTTGTACAGGGTCCGGCTACACCTTC,CASSCTGSGYTF
TRBJ1-1,NA,NA,TRBV19,TGTGCCAGTAGTAGACGCGGGACTGAAGCTTTCTTT,CASSRRGTEAFF
TRBJ2-7,TRBD1,NA,TRBV28,TGTGCCAGCAGTTTGTGGGGACAGGGGGCCGCCGGGGACGAGCAGTACTTC,CASSLWGQGAAGDEQYF
TRBJ2-5,NA,NA,TRBV9,TGTGCCAGCAGCGCTGAGGGGCCCCCTCAGTACTTC,CASSAEGPPQYF
TRBJ2-7,NA,NA,TRBV21-1,TGTGCCAGCAGCAATTCTAGCGGGAGGACCTACGAGCAGTACTTC,CASSNSSGRTYEQYF
TRBJ2-1,TRBD2,NA,TRBV4-1,TGCGCCAGCAGCCAAGTGGCAGCGGGAGGGCCGGGTGTGATCTTC,CASSQVAAGGPGVIF
TRBJ2-2,TRBD1,NA,TRBV19,TGTGCCAGTAGTGCAACAGGGGACACCGGGGAGCTGTTTTTT,CASSATGDTGELFF
TRBJ1-4,TRBD1,NA,TRBV6-6,TGTGCCAGCAGCAAAATAGACAGGGTACCGGAGAAACTGTTTTTT,CASSKIDRVPEKLFF
TRBJ2-7,TRBD1,NA,TRBV2,TGTGCCAGCAGTTCCCGGGACAGGGTCTACGAGCAGTACTTC,CASSSRDRVYEQYF
TRBJ2-1,TRBD2,NA,TRBV4-1,TGCGCCAGCAGCCAAGATACGACTAGCGGGACACCAGGCCCTCGGCAGTTCTTC,CASSQDTTSGTPGPRQFF
TRBJ2-1,TRBD1,NA,TRBV19,TGTGCCAGTAGTATAAAGGACAGGGCTTACAATGAGCAGTTCTTC,CASSIKDRAYNEQFF
TRBJ2-2,NA,NA,TRBV15,TGTGCCACCGCGCACAGCTTTCTTAAGACCGGGGAGCTGTTTTTT,CATAHSFLKTGELFF
TRBJ1-2,NA,NA,TRBV28,TGTGCCAGCAGTTCTCGGGACGGTGCTATCTATGGCTACACCTTC,CASSSRDGAIYGYTF
TRBJ2-5,TRBD2,NA,TRBV4-2,TGTGCCAGCAGCGGACCCGGGAGGACAGAGACCCAGTACTTC,CASSGPGRTETQYF
TRBJ1-2,NA,once,TRBV25-1,TGTGCCAGCAGTGAATATATGACGGAGGGGATCAGCTATGGCTACACCTTC,CASSEYMTEGISYGYTF
TRBJ1-5,NA,NA,TRBV6-5,TGTGCCAGCAGTTACTCGACCCCGGAAGGTCAGCCCCAGCATTTT,CASSYSTPEGQPQHF